This TCR beta chain was found in a study of blood T cell repertoires in COVID-19. Overall study context: Acute-phase and convalescent COVID-19 samples originated in the United States, Italy and Spain. Nucleic acid was either cDNA or gDNA, and it came from T cells, B-cell-depleted T cells, or PBMCs.

The V end lost 5 bases, the J end lost 4 bases, and 13 bases lay between the germline ends. The V gene's germline CDR1 is MDHEN and CDR2 SYDVKM. The CDR3 consists of 14 residues. In its sample, this clone was seen once. Original handling: How many nucleated cells were present was estimated from reference gene primer amplification. Measured with immunoSEQ multiplex PCR; TCRdb has only the in-frame clones, and not every one. D and trimming were read from the DNA, whereas the V and J calls and clone size are those reported in that table. The data hold some 100,000 clones, with almost 90% observed a single time.

The chain employs TRBV28 and TRBJ2-3; D is possibly TRBD1 (6 bases). Sequenced input: peripheral blood. This TCR derives from a human donor with active COVID-19. The donor label of this sample is uncertain. As DNA, the CDR3 is TGTGCCAGCAGTCCAAACAGGGTACCAGATACGCAGTATTTT. Protein product: CASSPNRVPDTQYF.